These T cell receptor beta chains were read from a single sample in a study of tumor and adjacent non-tumor tissue in lung cancer. Via MiXCR, TCRdb re-called the multiplex PCR reads, giving one row per CDR3 protein. The sample gives 60,000 to 85,000 distinct CDR3 sequences, around three quarters of which show up once; over 35% is in the top ten. Sequencing used distant non-tumor lung tissue. The source of these receptors is a man in his fifties or sixties with non-small cell lung cancer. CDR3s include the opening cysteine and the closing phenylalanine or tryptophan. The order of the fields is V gene, clone size, D gene, J gene, CDR3 DNA, CDR3 protein. The D gene is left open where the match is weak. Not every row has a clone size; where given, it reads once, few, many or a size class.

TRBV19	many	-	TRBJ2-7	TGTGCCAGTAGCCCACCGGGACTCCGGGAGCAGTACTTC	CASSPPGLREQYF
TRBV30	-	-	TRBJ1-1	TGTGCATGGAGCGAGGACGATCGCACTGAAGCTGTCTTT	CAWSEDDRTEAVF
TRBV5-4	-	-	TRBJ2-1	TGTGGCAGCAGCTTGGTGGGGGAGTACAATGAGCAGCTCTTC	CGSSLVGEYNEQLF
TRBV24-1	once	-	TRBJ2-2	TGTGCCACCAGTGATATGATGGGGAACACCGGGGAGCTCTTTTTT	CATSDMMGNTGELFF
TRBV21-1	few	-	TRBJ1-4	TGTACCAGCAGTTCGGAACAAGAAAAACTGTTTTTT	CTSSSEQEKLFF
TRBV28	-	-	TRBJ2-7	TGTGCCAGCAGTTTACAGGGGCTTGGAGTCTACGAGCGGTACTTC	CASSLQGLGVYERYF
TRBV29-1	-	-	TRBJ1-2	TGCAGCGCCCTACCAGCTGCCACGACCTATGGCCACACATTC	CSALPAATTYGHTF
TRBV29-1	-	-	TRBJ2-3	TGCAGCGTTGGAGGAATTAGCGTAACAACAGATACACAGTATTTT	CSVGGISVTTDTQYF
TRBV7-3	-	-	TRBJ1-6	TGTGCCAGCAACTTAGACAAGGATTCACCCCTCCACTTT	CASNLDKDSPLHF
TRBV6-1	-	-	TRBJ2-7	TGTGCCAGCAGAGGGGACAACTACGAGAAGTACTTC	CASRGDNYEKYF
TRBV19	-	TRBD1	TRBJ1-1	TGTGCCAGTAGATGCCGGGACAGGGGGAGTCTGGACACTGAAGCTTTCTTT	CASRCRDRGSLDTEAFF
TRBV6-5	-	TRBD2	TRBJ2-4	TGTGCCAGCGCGGGGGGGTCGGCTGACATTCAGTACTTC	CASAGGSADIQYF
TRBV4-1	-	TRBD2	TRBJ2-7	TGCGCCAGCAGCCAACATTGGGTTCGCGGGAGGGGCTACGAGCAGTACTTC	CASSQHWVRGRGYEQYF
TRBV12-3/TRBV12-4	many	-	TRBJ1-2	TGTGCCAGCAGTTTAGGAGGGAATGGCTACACCTTC	CASSLGGNGYTF
TRBV6-1	many	-	TRBJ2-5	TGTGCCAGCACCTTCCGCCGGGAGACCCAGTACTTC	CASTFRRETQYF
TRBV25-1	-	-	TRBJ1-3	TGTGCCGGCCGGAACTCTGGAAACACCATATATTTT	CAGRNSGNTIYF
TRBV11-3	once	-	TRBJ2-1	TGTCCCAGCAGCTCAGCTGGGACCTCGTTAAACAACGAGCAGTTCTTC	CPSSSAGTSLNNEQFF
TRBV14	-	-	TRBJ2-1	TGTGCCAGCAGCAAAATCGGATTAGAGTACAAAGAGCAGTTCTTC	CASSKIGLEYKEQFF
TRBV28	-	-	TRBJ1-2	TGTGCCAGCACTCCACTAGGGATCAAAAGTGGCTACACCTTC	CASTPLGIKSGYTF
TRBV14	once	-	TRBJ2-2	TGTGCCAGCAGCCAAGTTAGAGCGATCACCGGGGAGCTGTTTTTT	CASSQVRAITGELFF
TRBV12-3/TRBV12-4	-	TRBD1	TRBJ2-7	TGTGCCAGCAGTCCCGGGACAGGGGGTCACGGGGAGTACTTC	CASSPGTGGHGEYF
TRBV6-6	many	-	TRBJ2-3	TGTGCCAGCGGATATAGAGATACGCAGTATTTT	CASGYRDTQYF
TRBV5-5	-	TRBD2	TRBJ2-1	TGTGCCAGCAGCTCGTCGGGGGAGGGAGATGAGCAGTTCTTC	CASSSSGEGDEQFF
TRBV30	-	-	TRBJ2-1	TGTGACTGGAGTGGAAGCCCCGAACAGGAGGAAGGCATCTGGACCTACAACGAGCAGTTCTTC	CDWSGSPEQEEGIWTYNEQFF
TRBV4-1	-	-	TRBJ2-1	TGCGCCAGCGGCCACTCGCGAGCGGGTGGAGATGAGCAGTCCTTC	CASGHSRAGGDEQSF
TRBV11-1	-	-	TRBJ2-1	TGTGCTAGCAGGAATAGCGGAGGGGTTGAGCACTTCTTC	CASRNSGGVEHFF
TRBV12-3/TRBV12-4	-	-	TRBJ2-5	TGTGCCAACAGTTTATCACCCCAGAAGACCCAGTACTTC	CANSLSPQKTQYF
TRBV6-5	many	-	TRBJ2-5	TGTGCCAGCAGGTTGAACCAAGAGACCCAGTACTTC	CASRLNQETQYF
TRBV5-6	-	TRBD2	TRBJ2-5	TGTGCCAGCGACTTGACTAGCGGCGGGACCCAGTACTTC	CASDLTSGGTQYF
TRBV20-1	medium-sized	-	TRBJ2-3	TGCAGTGCCCTTTTCTGGGCACACACAGATACGCAGTATTTT	CSALFWAHTDTQYF
TRBV6-2/TRBV6-3	once	TRBD2	TRBJ2-1	TGTGCCAGCAGTTACAATAAACGCGGGAGTTTCCCCCCTGAGCTGTTGTTC	CASSYNKRGSFPPELLF
TRBV6-1	many	TRBD2	TRBJ2-2	TGTGCCAGCCAGTTGACAACTAGCGGGGCGAACACCGGGGAGCTGTTTTTT	CASQLTTSGANTGELFF
TRBV5-6	-	-	TRBJ1-4	TGTGCCAGCAGCTTCAACCCCGGGACATCAAATGAAAAACTGTTTTTT	CASSFNPGTSNEKLFF
TRBV6-2/TRBV6-3	-	-	TRBJ2-3	TGTGCCACCAACCCTATAGGGAAAGGGGATCAGCCCCAGTATTTT	CATNPIGKGDQPQYF
TRBV6-5	-	TRBD1	TRBJ1-5	TGTGCCAGCAGAAAAACCGGGACAGAAAATCAGCCCCAGCATTTT	CASRKTGTENQPQHF
TRBV4-1	-	-	TRBJ1-1	TGCGCCAGCAGCCAAGGGCATACCCGGGACACTGAAGCTCTCTTT	CASSQGHTRDTEALF
TRBV29-1	-	-	TRBJ1-1	TGCAGCGTTGTTAAATGGGGTGGAACTGAACCTTTCTTT	CSVVKWGGTEPFF
TRBV28	-	TRBD2	TRBJ2-7	TGTGCCAGCAGTCCGAGTACTAGCGGGACCTACAAGCAGTACTTC	CASSPSTSGTYKQYF
TRBV10-3	-	-	TRBJ2-1	TGTGCCACCAGTGTTGGGGCTGGGGAGCAATTCTTC	CATSVGAGEQFF
TRBV11-1	few	TRBD1	TRBJ2-7	TGTGCCAGCGGGGACAGGGAGGGACAGCAGTACTTC	CASGDREGQQYF
TRBV5-5	-	-	TRBJ2-3	TGTGCCAGCAGCTGGTGGGGGGAGCGGCCAGATACTCAGTATTTT	CASSWWGERPDTQYF
TRBV28	many	TRBD2	TRBJ2-7	TGTGCCAGCAGTTCCCCCGGGACTAGCGGGAGGTGGTACGAGCAGTACTTC	CASSSPGTSGRWYEQYF
TRBV6-5	-	-	TRBJ1-1	TGTGCCAGCAGTAAACCCGGGGGCTCTGGAGCTTTCTTT	CASSKPGGSGAFF
TRBV6-1	-	TRBD1	TRBJ2-7	TGTGCCAGCAGGTCACCACAACAGACAGGGGGGGGGAACTACGAGCAGTATTTC	CASRSPQQTGGGNYEQYF
TRBV18	-	-	TRBJ2-1	TGTGCCAGCTCAACGACTATGAATGAGCAGTTCTTC	CASSTTMNEQFF